Presented here are 25 T cell receptor beta chains from one specimen sequenced in a study of blood T cell repertoires in COVID-19 (dated by TCRdb to 2018 to 2021). Library preparation was by the immunoSEQ multiplex PCR assay. This immuneACCESS table, as held by TCRdb, lists in-frame sequences with V and J called but not all clones. Of the missing ones, under half trace to an unresolved V gene in checked studies; the others have no known cause. The sample data list roughly 180,000 clones, and about 85% of these were observed just once. The ten largest clones represent roughly 2% of the sample. Sequencing used peripheral blood. The receptors derive from a man in his 70s with active or convalescent COVID-19.

The V gene is TRBV18, the J gene TRBJ2-6, with D hard to call. The germline gives CDR1 KGHSH, CDR2 LQKENI. This CDR3 is 18 amino acids long. V dropped 6 bases and J dropped 0 bases, with 18 bases sitting between them. The CDR3 DNA follows: TGTGCCAGCTCCCTCCGAGTACCTCATAACTCTGGGGCCAACGTCCTGACTTTC. Its protein is CASSLRVPHNSGANVLTF.

The rearrangement links TRBV30 to TRBJ1-6, with D unresolved. Between the trimmed V and J ends, which lost 1 base and 9 bases, there was a span of 16 bases. Per germline, CDR1 GTSNPN and CDR2 SVGIG (reference sequence). This CDR3 is 15 amino acids long. CDR3 sequence: CAWSDGLPGSSPLHF. CDR3 DNA: TGTGCCTGGAGTGACGGACTCCCAGGTAGTTCACCCCTCCACTTT. Drawing the rest from reference TRBV30 and TRBJ1-6, the complete variable domain is SQTIHQWPATLVQPVGSPLSLECTVEGTSNPNLYWYRQAAGRGLQLLFYSVGIGQISSEVPQNLSASRPQDRQFILSSKKLLLSDSGFYLCAWSDGLPGSSPLHFGNGTRLTVT.

V usage is TRBV6-5 and J usage is TRBJ1-1; 7 bases agree with TRBD1. The CDR3 covers 15 residues. The trim removed 0 bases at V and 4 bases at J, leaving 5 bases unmatched. Germline CDR1 reads MNHEY; CDR2 reads SVGAGI. The DNA of the CDR3 is TGTGCCAGCAGTTACTCCCCAGGGGGTGGCACTGAAGCTTTCTTT. Translation gives CASSYSPGGGTEAFF.

The chain uses TRBV18 and TRBJ2-1, with 14 bases aligning to TRBD2. Germline loops: CDR1 KGHSH, CDR2 LQKENI. With 2 bases clipped from V and 1 base from J, the junction kept 7 bases outside the gene matches. This CDR3 has 19 residues. CDR3 in DNA: TGTGCCAGCTCACCATTAAGGACTAGCGGGAGGAAATCCTACAATGAGCAGTTCTTC. Protein sequence: CASSPLRTSGRKSYNEQFF.

In DNA form, the CDR3 reads TGTGCCAGCGGCGGGGGCTATGACGAGCAGTACTTC. This sequence encodes CASGGGYDEQYF. This chain connects TRBV10-3 to TRBJ2-7, with a tentative D call TRBD2 (7 bases). The CDR3 has 12 residues. Germline CDR1 reads ENHRY; CDR2 reads SYGVKD. V lost 10 bases and J lost 5, with 15 bases in between.

This chain connects TRBV6-5 to TRBJ2-1; 7 nucleotides align to TRBD1. Germline assignment: CDR1 MNHEY and CDR2 SVGAGI. The CDR3 loop spans 14 amino acids. The junction had 3 bases not matched to a gene; V was cut back by 3 bases and J by 4 bases. CDR3 nucleotide sequence: TGTGCCAGCAGTTATGGGGACAGTTACAATGAGCAGTTCTTC. This sequence encodes CASSYGDSYNEQFF.

This clone was seen a handful of times. In nucleotides, the CDR3 is TGTGCCAGCAGTGACAGGGGTTGGAGCAATCAGCCCCAGCATTTT. Its translation: CASSDRGWSNQPQHF. The chain employs TRBV2 and TRBJ1-5; TRBD1 might be the D (6 bases). The CDR3 contains 15 residues. Germline V CDR1 and CDR2: SNHLY, FYNNEI. V lost 3 bases and J lost 1, with 10 bases in between.

The rearrangement uses TRBV6-5 and TRBJ1-5; TRBD1 agrees at 9 bases. Germline V CDR1 and CDR2: MNHEY, SVGAGI. The trim removed 6 bases at V and 4 bases at J, leaving 4 bases unmatched. The CDR3 spans 14 residues. The CDR3 sequence is CASRGTGPNQPQHF. CDR3 DNA sequence: TGTGCCAGCAGGGGGACAGGGCCTAATCAGCCCCAGCATTTT.

The chain recombines TRBV25-1 with TRBJ2-1; 8 bases fit TRBD2. Germline CDR1 MGHDK, CDR2 SYGVNS. V was clipped by 5 bases and J by 5 bases; unmatched bases: 8. The CDR3 is made up of 15 amino acids. CDR3 DNA: TGTGCCAGCAGTCAGACTAGCGTCCTAAACAATGAGCAGTTCTTC. This sequence encodes CASSQTSVLNNEQFF. Combining the CDR3 with reference TRBV25-1 and TRBJ2-1 gives the whole variable domain EADIYQTPRYLVIGTGKKITLECSQTMGHDKMYWYQQDPGMELHLIHYSYGVNSTEKGDLSSESTVSRIRTEHFPLTLESARPSHTSQYLCASSQTSVLNNEQFFGPGTRLTVL.

The chain couples TRBV28 to TRBJ1-2; 9 nucleotides line up with TRBD1. Germline loops: CDR1 MDHEN, CDR2 SYDVKM. J lost 8 bases, V lost 4 bases, and 14 bases had no gene match. This CDR3 is 16 amino acids long. In nucleotides, the CDR3 is TGTGCCAGCAGTTCCGCCATGGGACAGGGATCGGGGGGCTACACCTTC. Translation: CASSSAMGQGSGGYTF.

This chain uses TRBV11-2 with TRBJ1-1, with 9 bases aligning to TRBD1. The germline V gene has CDR1 SGHAT and CDR2 FQNNGV. The CDR3 runs to 15 residues. The junction had 8 bases not matched to a gene; V was cut back by 5 bases and J by 4 bases. The CDR3 is CASSQNRGRFTEAFF. The CDR3 DNA reads as TGTGCCAGCAGCCAGAACAGGGGGCGCTTCACTGAAGCTTTCTTT.

The genes are TRBV12-3 or TRBV12-4 and TRBJ1-2, with D perhaps matching TRBD1 (6 bases). This CDR3 spans 12 amino acids. Trimming took 7 bases from V and 8 from J, leaving 14 bases between them. CDR3 sequence reads: CASTAQGEGYTF. DNA for the CDR3: TGTGCCAGCACCGCACAGGGTGAAGGCTACACCTTC.

V gene TRBV5-6 combines with J gene TRBJ2-5, with D perhaps TRBD2 (5 bases). This CDR3 has 13 residues. Germline loops: CDR1 SGHDT, CDR2 YYEEEE. V was trimmed by 4 bases and J by 5 bases, leaving 12 bases between them. This CDR3 is CASSPGKFETQYF. The CDR3 DNA is TGTGCCAGCAGCCCGGGGAAATTTGAGACCCAGTACTTC.

Remarks on this clone: The conserved phenylalanine or tryptophan normally closing the CDR3 is absent here, so this likely arose from a read error. The DNA is omitted, as the CDR3 cannot be located on it reliably, and the CDR3 follows TCRdb's listing. The gene calls are TRBV21-1 and TRBJ2-7; the D call in the table, TRBD1, was not verified against the DNA. TRBV21-1 is a pseudogene locus. The CDR3 comprises 14 residues, both ends counted. CDR3 loop: CASSPTPDRVIWLL.

This sequence joins TRBV5-8 and TRBJ1-6, with D perhaps matching TRBD1 (5 bases). The ends were cut back, 0 bases at V and 7 bases at J, with 14 bases in the middle. The CDR3 is 16 amino acids. Germline values: CDR1 SGHTS, CDR2 YDEGEE. In nucleotides, the CDR3 is TGTGCCAGCAGCTTGGCTGGGGCAGGGAGGAATTCACCCCTCCACTTT. This gives the protein CASSLAGAGRNSPLHF.

The rearrangement uses TRBV2 and TRBJ2-2; TRBD2 is a possible D gene (5 bases). The CDR3 sequence is 14 residues long. CDR1 and CDR2 from the germline V gene are SNHLY and FYNNEI. Trimming shortened V by 2 bases and J by 7 bases, and 11 bases separated the two germline ends. The CDR3 region has the DNA TGTGCCAGCAGTGAAACGGGGAAGGACGGGGAGCTGTTTTTT. Translation: CASSETGKDGELFF.

This clone was recorded many times. V and J are TRBV5-5 and TRBJ1-5; D may be TRBD1 (6 bases). The CDR3 is 15 residues long. Germline assignment: CDR1 SGHKS and CDR2 YYEKEE (reference sequence). Trimming cost V 4 bases and J 5 bases, with 16 bases left between them. DNA of the CDR3: TGTGCCAGCAGCCGCACAGGGCAGCCTTATCAGCCCCAGCATTTT. Translation gives CASSRTGQPYQPQHF.

The V and J genes are TRBV3-1 (or the pseudogene TRBV3-2) and TRBJ2-7; 8 bases align to TRBD2. This CDR3 is built from 14 residues. Germline CDR1 reads LGHDT; CDR2 reads YNNKEL (reference sequence). With 2 bases clipped from V and 7 bases from J, the junction kept 7 bases outside the gene matches. The CDR3 loop is CASSQRGLVFEQYF. In DNA form, the CDR3 reads TGTGCCAGCAGCCAAAGGGGACTAGTTTTTGAGCAGTACTTC.

This clone appeared once. J is TRBJ1-2 and V is TRBV28, with TRBD1 matching over 8 bases. Trimming removed 6 bases from V and 5 bases from J; junction bases left unmatched: 5. This CDR3 region has 13 residues. CDR1 MDHEN and CDR2 SYDVKM come from the germline V gene. The CDR3 region has the DNA TGTGCCAGCAGCCGAACAGGGGGATATGGCTACACCTTC. Translation: CASSRTGGYGYTF.

The chain couples TRBV11-2 to TRBJ1-5; tentatively, D is TRBD1 (5 bases). Deletions cut 1 base from V and 7 bases from J, with 8 bases between. Germline V gives CDR1 SGHAT, CDR2 FQNNGV. This CDR3 comprises 13 residues. CDR3 coding DNA: TGTGCCAGCAGCTTAGCAGGGTTGCAGCCCCAGCATTTT. The encoded protein is CASSLAGLQPQHF.

The chain joins TRBV5-1 to TRBJ2-3, with a weak D call TRBD2 (5 bases). In germline, CDR1 is SGHRS, CDR2 YFSETQ. The V gene lost 5 bases and the J gene lost 2 bases, with 6 bases spanning the gap. The CDR3 is made up of 12 amino acids. For the CDR3, the DNA is TGCGCCAGCAGACGGGACACAGATACGCAGTATTTT. Amino acids: CASRRDTDTQYF. The entire variable domain, with the rest obtained from reference TRBV5-1 and TRBJ2-3, is as follows: KAGVTQTPRYLIKTRGQQVTLSCSPISGHRSVSWYQQTPGQGLQFLFEYFSETQRNKGNFPGRFSGRQFSNSRSEMNVSTLELGDSALYLCASRRDTDTQYFGPGTRLTVL.

CDR3 loop: CASSLLPEGTYEQYF. The CDR3 DNA sequence: TGCGCCAGCAGCTTGCTCCCAGAGGGAACCTACGAGCAGTACTTC. The rearrangement joins TRBV5-1 to TRBJ2-7; tentative D call: TRBD2 (5 bases). V lost 1 base and J lost 2, with 13 bases in between. CDR1 is SGHRS and CDR2 is YFSETQ in the germline V gene. The CDR3 runs to 15 residues.

This sequence joins TRBV12-3 or TRBV12-4 and TRBJ1-2; D is uncertain. Trimming shortened V by 4 bases and J by 8 bases, and 11 bases separated the two germline ends. The CDR3 sequence is 12 residues long. The CDR3 here is CASSSSGKGYTF. The CDR3 DNA reads TGTGCCAGCAGTTCCTCGGGGAAGGGCTACACCTTC.

This clone was seen just once. This chain connects TRBV28 to TRBJ2-3; 13 bases are a match to TRBD2. Germline CDR1 is MDHEN and CDR2 is SYDVKM. V gave up 4 bases and J gave up 4 bases; unmatched junction bases: 20. CDR3 length: 21 residues. The CDR3 here is CASSSYVTGTSGIHFSDTQYF. CDR3 bases: TGTGCCAGCAGTTCCTACGTTACCGGGACTAGCGGGATTCATTTCTCAGATACGCAGTATTTT.

The V and J genes are TRBV20-1 and TRBJ2-5; D is uncertain. Between the trimmed V and J ends, which lost 6 bases and 5 bases, there was a span of 10 bases. CDR1 and CDR2 from the germline V gene are DFQATT and SNEGSKA (reference sequence). The CDR3 totals 11 residues. This chain's CDR3 is CSAYNGETQYF. The CDR3 DNA sequence: TGCAGTGCGTACAATGGTGAGACCCAGTACTTC.